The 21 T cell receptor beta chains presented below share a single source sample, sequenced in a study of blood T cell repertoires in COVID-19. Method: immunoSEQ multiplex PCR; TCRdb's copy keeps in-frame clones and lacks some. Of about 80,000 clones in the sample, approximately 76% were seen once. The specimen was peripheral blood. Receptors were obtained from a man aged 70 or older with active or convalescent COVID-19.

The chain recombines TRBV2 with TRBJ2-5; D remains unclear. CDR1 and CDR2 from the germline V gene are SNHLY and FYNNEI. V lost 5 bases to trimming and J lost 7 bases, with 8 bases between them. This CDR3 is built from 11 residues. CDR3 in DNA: TGTGCCAGCAGTAGTTCGGGGACCCAGTACTTC. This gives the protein CASSSSGTQYF. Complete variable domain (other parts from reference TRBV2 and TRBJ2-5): EPEVTQTPSHQVTQMGQEVILRCVPISNHLYFYWYRQILGQKVEFLVSFYNNEISEKSEIFDDQFSVERPDGSNFTLKIRSTKLEDSAMYFCASSSSGTQYFGPGTRLLVL.

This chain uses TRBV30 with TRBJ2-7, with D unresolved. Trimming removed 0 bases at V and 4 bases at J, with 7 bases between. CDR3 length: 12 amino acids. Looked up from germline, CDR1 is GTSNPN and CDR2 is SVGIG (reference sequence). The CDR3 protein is CAWSVQVYEQYF. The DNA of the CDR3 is TGTGCCTGGAGTGTACAAGTGTACGAGCAGTACTTC.

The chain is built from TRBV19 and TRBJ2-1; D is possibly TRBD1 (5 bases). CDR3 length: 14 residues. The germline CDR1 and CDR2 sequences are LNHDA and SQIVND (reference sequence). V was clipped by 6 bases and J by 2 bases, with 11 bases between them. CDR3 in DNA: TGTGCCAGTAGATCCCCGACAGCCTACAATGAGCAGTTCTTC. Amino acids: CASRSPTAYNEQFF.

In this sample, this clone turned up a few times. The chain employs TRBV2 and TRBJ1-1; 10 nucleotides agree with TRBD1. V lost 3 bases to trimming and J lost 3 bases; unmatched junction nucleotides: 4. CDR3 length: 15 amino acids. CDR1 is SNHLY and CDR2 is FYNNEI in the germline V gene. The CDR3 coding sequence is TGTGCCAGCAGTGAGTTAGGACAGGGGGACACTGAAGCTTTCTTT. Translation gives CASSELGQGDTEAFF.

CDR3 protein: CAWSTGYEQYF. The CDR3 nucleotides read TGTGCCTGGAGTACAGGGTACGAGCAGTACTTC. The chain recombines TRBV30 with TRBJ2-7; perhaps TRBD1 as D (6 bases). The CDR3 has 11 amino acids. Germline-derived CDR1 and CDR2 are GTSNPN and SVGIG (reference sequence). The germline V and J ends were trimmed by 2 bases and 4 bases, with 6 bases remaining between them.

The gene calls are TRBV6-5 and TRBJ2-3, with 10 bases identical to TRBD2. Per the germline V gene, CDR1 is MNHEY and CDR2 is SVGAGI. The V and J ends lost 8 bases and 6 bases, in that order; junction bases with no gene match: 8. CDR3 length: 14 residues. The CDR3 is CASHSGGAGDTQYF. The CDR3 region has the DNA TGTGCCAGCCACAGCGGGGGGGCAGGGGATACGCAGTATTTT.

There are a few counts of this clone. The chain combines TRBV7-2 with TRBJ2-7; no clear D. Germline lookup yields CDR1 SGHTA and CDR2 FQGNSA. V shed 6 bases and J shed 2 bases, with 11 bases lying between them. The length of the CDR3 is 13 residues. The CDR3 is CASRGPSTYEQYF. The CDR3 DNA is TGTGCCAGCAGGGGCCCATCCACCTACGAGCAGTACTTC.

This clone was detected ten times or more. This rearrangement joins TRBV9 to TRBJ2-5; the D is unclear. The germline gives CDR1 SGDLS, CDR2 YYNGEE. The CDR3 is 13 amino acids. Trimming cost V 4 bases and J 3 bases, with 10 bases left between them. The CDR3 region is CASSHWSEETQYF. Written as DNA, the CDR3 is TGTGCCAGCAGCCACTGGTCGGAAGAGACCCAGTACTTC.

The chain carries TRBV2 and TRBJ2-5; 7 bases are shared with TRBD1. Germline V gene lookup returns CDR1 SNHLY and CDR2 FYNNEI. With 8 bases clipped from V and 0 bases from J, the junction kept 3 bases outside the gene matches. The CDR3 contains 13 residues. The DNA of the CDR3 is TGTGCCAGCGGGGGACAGAACCAAGAGACCCAGTACTTC. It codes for CASGGQNQETQYF.

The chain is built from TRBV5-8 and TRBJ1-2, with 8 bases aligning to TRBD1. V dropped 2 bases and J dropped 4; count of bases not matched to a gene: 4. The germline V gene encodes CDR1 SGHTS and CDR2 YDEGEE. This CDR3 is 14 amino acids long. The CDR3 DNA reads TGTGCCAGCAGCTTTGGGACAGGCCTCTATGGCTACACCTTC. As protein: CASSFGTGLYGYTF.

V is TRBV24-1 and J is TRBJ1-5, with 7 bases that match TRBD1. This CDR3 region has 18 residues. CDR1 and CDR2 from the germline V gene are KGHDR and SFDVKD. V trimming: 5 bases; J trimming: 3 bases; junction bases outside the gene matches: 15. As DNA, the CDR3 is TGTGCCACCAGTGCCCCCTCCGGGGCAGGGGGTGCCAATCAGCCCCAGCATTTT. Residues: CATSAPSGAGGANQPQHF.

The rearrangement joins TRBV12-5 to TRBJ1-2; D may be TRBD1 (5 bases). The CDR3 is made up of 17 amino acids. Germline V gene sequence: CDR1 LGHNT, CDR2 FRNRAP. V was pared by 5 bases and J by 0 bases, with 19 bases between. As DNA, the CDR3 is TGTGCTAGTGGTAAAGTCGGGGGGGGACTAGCTAACTATGGCTACACCTTC. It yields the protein CASGKVGGGLANYGYTF.

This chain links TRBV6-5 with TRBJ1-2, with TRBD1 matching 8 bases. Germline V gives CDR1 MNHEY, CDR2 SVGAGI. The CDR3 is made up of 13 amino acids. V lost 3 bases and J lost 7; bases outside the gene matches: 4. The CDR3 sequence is CASSYNDRGGYTF. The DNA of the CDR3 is TGTGCCAGCAGTTATAACGACAGGGGTGGCTACACCTTC.

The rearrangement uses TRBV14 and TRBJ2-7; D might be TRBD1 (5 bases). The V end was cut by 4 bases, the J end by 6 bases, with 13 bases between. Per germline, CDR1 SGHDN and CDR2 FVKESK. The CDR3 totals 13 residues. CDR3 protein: CASSPRQWSEQYF. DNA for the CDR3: TGTGCCAGCAGCCCGAGACAGTGGTCCGAGCAGTACTTC. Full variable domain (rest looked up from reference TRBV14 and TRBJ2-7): EAGVTQFPSHSVIEKGQTVTLRCDPISGHDNLYWYRRVMGKEIKFLLHFVKESKQDESGMPNNRFLAERTGGTYSTLKVQPAELEDSGVYFCASSPRQWSEQYFGPGTRLTVT.

The CDR3 coding sequence is TGTGCCAGCAGCCCGAGTCCTAGCGGCCCACTGGGGGCCAACGTCCTGACTTTC. Its protein product is CASSPSPSGPLGANVLTF. The chain is built from TRBV5-4 and TRBJ2-6; 7 bases match TRBD2. The CDR3 extends over 18 amino acids. The ends lost 4 bases at V and 4 bases at J; junction bases unmatched: 14. Germline V gene sequence: CDR1 SGHNT, CDR2 YYREEE (reference sequence). The full variable domain, with the rest looked up from reference TRBV5-4 and TRBJ2-6, is ETGVTQSPTHLIKTRGQQVTLRCSSQSGHNTVSWYQQALGQGPQFIFQYYREEENGRGNFPPRFSGLQFPNYSSELNVNALELDDSALYLCASSPSPSGPLGANVLTFGAGSRLTVL.

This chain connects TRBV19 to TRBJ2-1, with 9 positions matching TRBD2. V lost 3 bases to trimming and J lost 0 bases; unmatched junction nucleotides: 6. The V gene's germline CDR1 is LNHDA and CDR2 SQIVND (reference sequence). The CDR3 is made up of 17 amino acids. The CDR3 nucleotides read TGTGCCAGTAGTATCTGGCTAGCGGGGAACTCCTACAATGAGCAGTTCTTC. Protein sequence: CASSIWLAGNSYNEQFF.

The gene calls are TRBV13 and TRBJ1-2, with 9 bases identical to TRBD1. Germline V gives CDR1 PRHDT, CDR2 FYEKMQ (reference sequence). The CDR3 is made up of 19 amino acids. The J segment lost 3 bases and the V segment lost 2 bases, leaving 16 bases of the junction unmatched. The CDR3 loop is CASSLKREGDREKDYGYTF. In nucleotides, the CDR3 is TGTGCCAGCAGCTTAAAGAGAGAAGGGGACAGGGAAAAGGACTATGGCTACACCTTC.

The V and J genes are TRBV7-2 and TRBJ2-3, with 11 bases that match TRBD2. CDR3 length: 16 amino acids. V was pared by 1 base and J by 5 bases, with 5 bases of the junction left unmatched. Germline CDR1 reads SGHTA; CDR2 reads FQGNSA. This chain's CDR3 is CASSLVAGGQGDTQYF. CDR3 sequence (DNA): TGTGCCAGCAGCTTAGTAGCGGGGGGGCAGGGAGATACGCAGTATTTT.

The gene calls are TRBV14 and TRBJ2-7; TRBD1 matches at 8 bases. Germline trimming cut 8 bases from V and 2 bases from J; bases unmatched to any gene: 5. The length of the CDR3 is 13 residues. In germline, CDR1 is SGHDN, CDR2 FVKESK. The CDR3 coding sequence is TGTGCCAGCGGCGGGACAGGAACCTACGAGCAGTACTTC. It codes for CASGGTGTYEQYF.

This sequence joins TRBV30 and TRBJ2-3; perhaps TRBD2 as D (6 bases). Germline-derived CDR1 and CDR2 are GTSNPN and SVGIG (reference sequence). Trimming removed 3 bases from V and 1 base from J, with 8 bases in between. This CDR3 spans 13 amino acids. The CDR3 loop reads CAWRWGGTDTQYF. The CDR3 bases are TGTGCCTGGAGGTGGGGGGGCACAGATACGCAGTATTTT.

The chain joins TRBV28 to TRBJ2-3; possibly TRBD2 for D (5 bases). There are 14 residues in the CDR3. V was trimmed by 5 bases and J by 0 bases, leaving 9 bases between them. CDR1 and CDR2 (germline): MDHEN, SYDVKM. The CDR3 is CASSPPGSTDTQYF. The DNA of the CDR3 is TGTGCCAGCAGTCCCCCGGGAAGCACAGATACGCAGTATTTT.